This TCR beta chain was captured by sequencing in a study of control samples from healthy donors and cancer patients (dated by TCRdb to 2018 to 2020). The library was obtained by the immunoSEQ multiplex PCR assay. This is the immuneACCESS table as TCRdb keeps it, with only in-frame sequences that have V and J called. A part of the clones is gone; compared with another copy, unresolved V genes explain less than half, and the rest is unexplained. This sample has 100,000 to 150,000 clones in its table, and about 90% of those were observed once. Around 1.8% of the sample rests with the top ten. Trimming takes 8 bases off V and 2 bases off J; junction bases not matched to a gene: 10. CDR1 and CDR2, per the germline V gene, are MNHEY and SVGAGI. Including cysteine and phenylalanine, the CDR3 has 15 amino acids. Just CDR3 DNA is preserved here, 45 bases in frame from base 1. Note on this clone: What antigen it recognizes has not been identified. No qualities accompany the bases; no much larger clone lies one base away.

The chain was built from TRBV6-5 and TRBJ2-3; TRBD2 agrees with 7 junctional bases. The specimen sequenced was blood. The source is a man between 18 and 29 years old in good health. The sequenced DNA is TGTGCCAGCCGGGGCGGGAGCCTTCTCACAGATACGCAGTATTTT. Its protein product is CASRGGSLLTDTQYF.